The 14 T cell receptor beta chains listed next were all sequenced from one sample in a study of blood T cell repertoires in COVID-19. Sequenced by immunoSEQ multiplex PCR; TCRdb stores in-frame clones only, minus some. The sample holds roughly 190,000 clones, 76% seen once. Sequencing input: PBMCs or T cells enriched from blood (not recorded which). The receptors were sampled from a woman between 50 and 59 years old with acute COVID-19.

This clone was seen only a few times. The chain joins TRBV27 to TRBJ2-2, with 9 bases aligning to TRBD1. The junction had 7 bases not matched to a gene; V was cut back by 7 bases and J by 4 bases. Looked up from germline, CDR1 is MNHEY and CDR2 is SMNVEV (reference sequence). The CDR3 has 15 amino acids. CDR3: CASNLQGAGTGELFF. The CDR3 DNA is TGTGCCAGCAACCTACAGGGGGCGGGCACCGGGGAGCTGTTTTTT.

This chain links TRBV21-1 with TRBJ2-7; TRBD1, the table's D call, lacks a check against the DNA. TRBV21-1 is an annotated pseudogene. The CDR3 consists of 18 residues. The CDR3 reads CASSKFPGQGARSSEQYV. In DNA, the CDR3 is TGTGCCAGCAGCAAATTCCCAGGACAGGGGGCGAGAAGCTCCGAGCAGTACGTC.

The rearrangement joins TRBV2 to TRBJ1-2; D uncertain. Germline V lookup: CDR1 SNHLY, CDR2 FYNNEI. The CDR3 loop spans 11 amino acids. V lost 7 bases and J lost 5, with 8 bases in between. The CDR3 bases are TGTGCCAGCACCACCCTATATGGCTACACCTTC. It translates to CASTTLYGYTF.

This clone was recorded a few times. The gene calls are TRBV5-5 and TRBJ2-5, with 9 bases aligning to TRBD1. CDR3 length equals 14 residues. V was clipped by 4 bases and J by 9 bases; unmatched bases: 10. The V gene's germline CDR1 is SGHKS and CDR2 YYEKEE (reference sequence). The CDR3 DNA follows: TGTGCCAGCAGCACCGACGGGACAGGGATCTCCCAGTACTTC. Its translation is CASSTDGTGISQYF.

This chain joins TRBV18 and TRBJ2-1, with TRBD2 matching over 9 bases. From germline, CDR1 is KGHSH and CDR2 LQKENI. This CDR3 is built from 18 residues. The junction had 15 bases not matched to a gene; V was cut back by 3 bases and J by 6 bases. CDR3 in DNA: TGTGCCAGCTCACCCCCTAACGCTGGGCGGGGGGGTCTCAATGAGCAGTTCTTC. Its protein is CASSPPNAGRGGLNEQFF. Filled out from reference TRBV18 and TRBJ2-1, the complete variable domain reads NAGVMQNPRHLVRRRGQEARLRCSPMKGHSHVYWYRQLPEEGLKFMVYLQKENIIDESGMPKERFSAEFPKEGPSILRIQQVVRGDSAAYFCASSPPNAGRGGLNEQFFGPGTRLTVL.

V usage is TRBV18 and J usage is TRBJ1-4; D gene uncertain. The CDR3 runs 15 residues. With 2 bases removed from V and 4 bases from J, the gap between germline ends came to 11 bases. The germline V gene has CDR1 KGHSH and CDR2 LQKENI. The CDR3 bases are TGTGCCAGCTCACCATCGTCAGGACTTAATGAAAAACTGTTTTTT. This encodes CASSPSSGLNEKLFF.

The rearrangement joins TRBV7-2 to TRBJ2-1, with 11 positions matching TRBD2. The V gene end was trimmed by 4 bases and the J gene end by 2 bases; junction bases not matched to a gene: 13. Germline loops: CDR1 SGHTA, CDR2 FQGNSA. This CDR3 spans 19 amino acids. CDR3 in amino acids: CASSSYPLAGGLAYNEQFF. CDR3 sequence (DNA): TGTGCCAGCAGCTCCTATCCGCTAGCGGGGGGCCTTGCCTACAATGAGCAGTTCTTC.

The CDR3 sequence is CASSLSGYRSEKLFF. CDR3 nucleotides: TGTGCCAGCAGCTTGTCGGGATATCGGAGTGAAAAACTGTTTTTT. The chain is built from TRBV5-6 and TRBJ1-4, with D unresolved. Germline V gene data show CDR1 as SGHDT and CDR2 as YYEEEE. V gave up 1 base and J gave up 7 bases, with 14 bases separating them. This CDR3 has 15 residues.

The chain uses TRBV28 and TRBJ1-5, with D unresolved. V was pared by 5 bases and J by 0 bases, with 14 bases between. The CDR3 consists of 16 residues. Per germline, CDR1 MDHEN and CDR2 SYDVKM. CDR3 residues: CASSIKTFYSNQPQHF. The CDR3 nucleotides are TGTGCCAGCAGTATCAAGACATTCTATAGCAATCAGCCCCAGCATTTT.

This chain uses TRBV5-1 with TRBJ2-6; TRBD2 matches at 8 bases. Trimming cost V 1 base and J 1 base; bases outside gene matches: 10. The CDR3 runs 19 residues. In germline, CDR1 is SGHRS, CDR2 YFSETQ. The CDR3 DNA reads TGCGCCAGCAGCTTGTCGGTCCGGGGGGGCGATTCTGGGGCCAACGTCCTGACTTTC. This encodes CASSLSVRGGDSGANVLTF.

The chain is built from TRBV28 and TRBJ2-5, with D possibly being TRBD2 (6 bases). V was cut by 5 bases and J by 4 bases, with 20 bases left in between. Germline V lookup: CDR1 MDHEN, CDR2 SYDVKM. There are 16 residues in the CDR3. For the CDR3, the DNA is TGTGCCAGCAGTAAGTGGTTGGGTCCGGAGGGAGAGACCCAGTACTTC. Protein product: CASSKWLGPEGETQYF. The variable domain in full, with the rest retrieved from reference TRBV28 and TRBJ2-5, is DVKVTQSSRYLVKRTGEKVFLECVQDMDHENMFWYRQDPGLGLRLIYFSYDVKMKEKGDIPEGYSVSREKKERFSLILESASTNQTSMYLCASSKWLGPEGETQYFGPGTRLLVL.

The chain couples TRBV5-8 to TRBJ2-2; maybe TRBD2 (8 bases). The CDR3 length is 17 residues. The V gene's germline CDR1 is SGHTS and CDR2 YDEGEE. The germline V and J ends were trimmed by 4 bases and 2 bases, with 18 bases remaining between them. CDR3 protein: CASSMPGGTDNTGELFF. The CDR3 DNA reads as TGTGCCAGCAGCATGCCGGGGGGGACAGATAACACCGGGGAGCTGTTTTTT.

The chain has TRBV7-2 and TRBJ2-1; possibly TRBD2 for D (6 bases). V lost 5 bases to trimming and J lost 5 bases, with 13 bases between them. Germline V gene lookup returns CDR1 SGHTA and CDR2 FQGNSA. The length of the CDR3 is 14 residues. CDR3 DNA sequence: TGTGCCAGCAGCACGAGACTAGGCCACAATGAGCAGTTCTTC. Translated: CASSTRLGHNEQFF.

The J gene is TRBJ1-6, the V gene TRBV15; TRBD1 agrees at 9 bases. V shed 0 bases, J shed 13 bases, and the junction held 10 bases outside the gene matches. Germline V lookup: CDR1 LNHNV, CDR2 YYDKDF (reference sequence). The CDR3 runs 16 residues. The DNA for the CDR3 is TGTGCCACCAGCAGAGAAACCGGGACAGGGTTTCATCCCCTCCACTTT. Its translation is CATSRETGTGFHPLHF.